This record covers a single TCR beta chain. The sample has other DNA sequences that encode this CDR3 too. The protocol was immunoSEQ multiplex PCR, while the TCRdb copy is restricted to in-frame clones and leaves out a portion. The sample contains tens of thousands of clones, about 79% of which appear only once. The CDR3 contains 15 residues. Germline V gene sequence: CDR1 SNHLY, CDR2 FYNNEI. Trimming took 6 bases from V and 3 from J; bases not matched to a gene: 5. Locally advanced or metastatic urothelial carcinoma was present in patients. The source of the sample is a study of PD-L1 blockade in urothelial cancer. Looking at the study overall: Atezolizumab at 1,200 mg intravenously every 3 weeks was started by patients in about 2014. A median of about 130,000 T cells was found in the blood samples.

Sample: PBMCs, taken around atezolizumab (anti-PD-L1) treatment. The receptor's source is a man aged 55 to 70 with urothelial cancer. This chain connects TRBV2 to TRBJ2-3; 11 bases match TRBD2. The CDR3 coding sequence is TGTGCCAGCAGCCCTAGCGGGGGGAGGACAGATACGCAGTATTTT. This translates into CASSPSGGRTDTQYF.